This TCR beta chain was found in a study of T-cell memory formation after mild COVID-19 listed by TCRdb under 2021. With respect to the entire study: Most TCR sequence clusters were specific to one of the two donors. In a couple of donors, T-cell clones that expanded and contracted after mild COVID-19 were tracked by sequencing TCRalpha and TCRbeta repertoires over time. The cohort was made up of two young adult volunteers, one female and one male, who were previously healthy. Results and caveats for the whole study, not just this receptor: Contracting CD4+ clones were located mainly in the CM and EM memory subsets, whereas CD8+ clones were found to be enriched in EMRA. Only two mild cases were covered in the study, and larger cohorts including severe cases with pre-infection samples were considered necessary. The second-wave clones that peaked on day 37 were not confirmed to be SARS-CoV-2 specific. From day 15 to 85, contracting clones showed balanced CD4/CD8 phenotypes, whereas a second wave of clones that expanded from day 15 to 37 leaned towards CD4+. Some responding clones were detected in pre-infection memory, which suggested that pre-existing cross-reactive memory T cells had joined the SARS-CoV-2 response.

The instrument was an Illumina NovaSeq 6000. TCRalpha and TCRbeta cDNA libraries were constructed by 5'RACE with constant-segment primers, with sample barcodes and unique molecular identifiers being introduced. RNA was extracted from every sample with Trizol reagent. Library amplification was performed in two PCR steps, and a second sample barcode and Illumina TruSeq adapters were introduced in the second step. Libraries were sequenced on an Illumina NovaSeq with 2 x 150 bp paired-end reads. Regarding the original processing steps: The reads were demultiplexed and collapsed into UMI-guided consensus sequences using migec v1.2.7. Using mixcr v2.1.11, the UMI consensuses were aligned to TRA and TRB V and J templates and assembled into clonotypes. Expanded or contracted clonotypes were those called significant by both edgeR and NoisET, with noise models trained on biological replicates. For edgeR calls, the thresholds were a false discovery rate-adjusted p below 0.01 and a log2 fold-change of 1. As an exploratory analysis of dynamics, max-normalized trajectories of the 1000 most abundant clonotypes were examined with PCA combined with hierarchical clustering. Separately sequenced CD4+ and CD8+ repertoires were used to assign the CD4 or CD8 phenotype of responding clones. TCRdb applied fastp at Q25 and MiXCR to the public reads, then kept only in-frame beta chains. Rows are unified per CDR3 protein, each entry keeping the most common DNA and genes. The authors' filters were not applied to this entry. This sample comprises around 300,000 distinct CDR3 sequences, less than 9.5% of them detected only once. The ten largest clones capture under 25% of the sample.

This clonotype was counted only a few times. The clone's antigen remains unknown. No quality values exist for individual bases; no much larger clone is one base distant. V is pared back by 0 bases and J by 4 bases, with 9 bases lying between the germline termini. The CDR3 has 14 amino acids, counting the end cysteine and phenylalanine. Only CDR3 DNA remains: 42 bases, in frame from the first base. Ficoll-Paque density gradient centrifugation was the method used to isolate PBMCs. The receptor's source is a man younger than 30 who had mild COVID-19 (a few samples of this study predate the infection). The sample titles of this study are shuffled in the database, so cell type and time point are left out; the donor was told from shared clones. The chain joins TRBV12-3 or TRBV12-4 to TRBJ2-5, with the D gene not confidently named. Sequencing input: PBMCs or a T cell subset sorted from them (not recorded which). The CDR3 corresponds to CASSLAGHGETQYF. The sequence in DNA is TGTGCCAGCAGTTTAGCAGGGCACGGAGAGACCCAGTACTTC.